These T cell receptor beta chains were read from a single sample in a study of blood T cell repertoires in COVID-19. Using immunoSEQ multiplex PCR, the repertoire was profiled, and TCRdb retains in-frame clones only, with some absent. The table lists about 68,000 clones, roughly 80% of them singletons. The sequenced sample was peripheral blood. The receptors were sampled from a woman in her fifties or sixties with acute or convalescent COVID-19. CDR3s include the opening cysteine and the closing phenylalanine or tryptophan. The order of the fields is D gene, V gene, clone size, J gene, CDR3 DNA, CDR3 protein. A D gene is named only where the DNA matches it firmly. Size tells how often a clone was seen (once, few, many) or the class of an expanded clone, and some rows leave it out.

>TRBD1|TRBV5-1|.|TRBJ1-4
TGCGCCAGCAGCTTGCGTCGGCAGGGGGGACGGGAAAAACTGTTTTTT
CASSLRRQGGREKLFF
>.|TRBV20-1|.|TRBJ2-1
TGCAGTGCTAGAGTCGGGGTTGAGCAGTTCTTC
CSARVGVEQFF
>TRBD2|TRBV6-2/TRBV6-3|.|TRBJ2-7
TGTGCCAGCAGCTACTCCGGGGAGGGGACTCGGGAGCAGTACTTC
CASSYSGEGTREQYF
>.|TRBV13|once|TRBJ1-1
TGTGCCAGCAGCCTGAACATGAACACTGAAGCTTTCTTT
CASSLNMNTEAFF
>TRBD1|TRBV3-1/TRBV3-2|.|TRBJ1-2
TGTGCCAGCAGCCAAGGAGACCCCGGGACAGGGATAGTCTCCTATGGCTACACCTTC
CASSQGDPGTGIVSYGYTF
>.|TRBV5-1|.|TRBJ1-1
TGCGCCAGCAGCCTACCGACAGCCCCGGACACTGAAGCTTTCTTT
CASSLPTAPDTEAFF
>.|TRBV5-1|.|TRBJ1-4
TGCGCCAGCAGCTTGAGGGGTAATGAAAAACTGTTTTTT
CASSLRGNEKLFF
>.|TRBV15|.|TRBJ1-3
TGTGCCACCAGCAGACTTGGGGGGGATGGAAACACCATATATTTT
CATSRLGGDGNTIYF
>TRBD2|TRBV4-1|.|TRBJ2-1
TGCGCCAGCAGCCAGGCTAGCGGGGACAATGAGCAGTTCTTC
CASSQASGDNEQFF
>.|TRBV30|.|TRBJ1-2
TGTGCCTGGAGTCAGGGTGGCGGCTACACCTTC
CAWSQGGGYTF
>TRBD2|TRBV5-1|.|TRBJ2-3
TGCGCCAGCAGCTTGCCTAGCGGCGACACAGATACGCAGTATTTT
CASSLPSGDTDTQYF
>.|TRBV5-1|few|TRBJ2-7
TGCGCCAGCAGCTTGGAGGGGGACTACGAGCAGTACTTC
CASSLEGDYEQYF
>TRBD2|TRBV7-2|few|TRBJ2-4
TGTGCCAGCAGCTTAGCGCGGACTAGCGGGATGTCGGCCAAAAACATTCAGTACTTC
CASSLARTSGMSAKNIQYF
>TRBD2|TRBV28|few|TRBJ2-1
TGTGCCAGCAGTGGGATAAAGCGGGAGTGGCCGACAAGCTCCTACAATGAGCAGTTCTTC
CASSGIKREWPTSSYNEQFF